The clone carrying this TCR beta chain was observed a handful of times. The antigen remains unidentified. One entry per CDR3 protein results from TCRdb running MiXCR on the reads. The sample shows about 920,000 distinct CDR3 sequences, roughly 30% of them seen only once. This sample is part of a study of T cell repertoires in cytomegalovirus infection. Study-wide context: CMV infection and matching HLA type were both indicated by public TCR beta signatures. Notes on the study in general: Cumulated frequencies of public TCR beta families served to identify carriers of CMV plus the relevant HLA. The study found HLA-C-restricted CMV-specific TCR beta clonotypes dominating the ex vivo response.

CDR3 length equals 15 residues. Germline-derived CDR1 and CDR2 are MNHEY and SVGEGT. V trimming: 5 bases; J trimming: 2 bases; junction bases outside the gene matches: 8. The chain uses TRBV6-2 or TRBV6-3 and TRBJ2-7; 8 bases agree with TRBD1. Source: cultured CD8+ T cells from PBMCs, taken from culture after CMV antigen stimulation. The source of this sequence is a human donor in good health (CMV status not recorded). Some clones in this sample may be carry-over from other donors' samples. In nucleotides, the CDR3 is TGTGCCAGCAGTCCTTACCGGGACAGGACCTACGAGCAGTACGTC. Protein product: CASSPYRDRTYEQYV.